A single sample gave rise to the 2 T cell receptor beta chains below, sequenced in a study of OX40 agonist ivuxolimab in advanced cancers. The repertoire was sequenced with immunoSEQ multiplex PCR; TCRdb's copy has only in-frame clones and lacks some. The sample lists 45,000 to 65,000 clones, approximately 87% occurring once. This specimen consisted of CD4+ or CD8+ T cells sorted from blood, obtained in a trial of the OX40 agonist ivuxolimab. All receptors derive from an adult with an advanced solid tumor such as melanoma, head and neck, liver or kidney cancer.

This chain uses TRBV29-1 with TRBJ1-1, with 10 bases identical to TRBD1. Germline trimming cut 7 bases from V and 1 base from J; bases unmatched to any gene: 6. The V gene's germline CDR1 is SQVTM and CDR2 ANQGSEA. CDR3 length equals 14 residues. In DNA, the CDR3 is TGCAGCGCAAGGACAGGGGGGGAGAACACTGAAGCTTTCTTT. Its protein is CSARTGGENTEAFF.

The J gene is TRBJ1-5, the V gene TRBV6-6; D gene ambiguous. Deletions cut 3 bases from V and 6 bases from J, with 9 bases between. The germline gives CDR1 MNHNY, CDR2 SVGAGI (reference sequence). The CDR3 contains 13 residues. CDR3: CASSYLRGQPQHF. Here the CDR3 DNA reads TGTGCCAGCAGTTATCTTCGGGGTCAGCCCCAGCATTTT.